The present T cell receptor beta chain was sequenced within a study of vaccination and CD4 T cells after COVID-19. For the study at large: Stimulation of cells relied on overlapping spike peptides derived from SARS-CoV-2, HCoV-NL63, HCoV-OC43 and HCoV-229E.

The trim removed 6 bases at V and 3 bases at J, leaving 12 bases unmatched. In germline, CDR1 is DFQATT, CDR2 SNEGSKA (reference sequence). This CDR3 is 15 amino acids long. Sequenced with the Oncomine TCR Beta short-read assay was DNA taken from cultured CD4+ T cells. It was cultured CD4+ T cells from which genomic DNA was extracted. TCRdb itself ran the PCR reads through MiXCR, one entry per CDR3 protein. The sample holds 11,000 or so distinct CDR3 sequences, 35% to 40% seen once. The treatment denotes: roughly ten-day PBMC culture with coronavirus spike peptide pools or control peptides (ViraFEST assay). According to the study, CD4+ T cells from the unexposed donor were gathered ahead of the COVID-19 pandemic (2011-2018). Peptide-pool expansion of antigen-specific T cells preceded TCR sequencing in ViraFEST. When approximately nine days of culture had elapsed, CD4+ T cells were isolated by negative selection.

This clonotype was found once. Its antigen remains unidentified. Sequenced input: CD4+ T cells from blood, cultured in vitro. This sequence joins TRBV20-1 and TRBJ2-7; 9 nucleotides agree with TRBD1. The clonotype was recovered from a human donor in good health. This CDR3 reads CSALPGTGYHYEQYF. The CDR3 DNA sequence: TGCAGTGCCTTGCCCGGGACAGGGTATCACTACGAGCAGTACTTC.